This record looks at one T cell receptor beta chain sequence and its context. This entry is derived from a study of blood T cell repertoires in COVID-19. On the study more broadly: Whether acute or convalescent, the COVID-19 samples came from the United States, Italy and Spain. PBMCs, B-cell-depleted T cells, or T cells were the source of the cDNA or gDNA that made up the material.

The CDR3 is made up of 15 amino acids. Germline V gene lookup returns CDR1 SGHNT and CDR2 YYREEE (reference sequence). V dropped 4 bases and J dropped 6; count of bases not matched to a gene: 12. In the original processing: Cell counts per sample came from amplifying reference gene primers. Method: immunoSEQ multiplex PCR; TCRdb's copy keeps in-frame clones and lacks some. V, J and clone size were drawn from that table, and D and trimming were deduced from the DNA. The data show approximately 350,000 clones, with roughly nine tenths seen just once and 0.95% to 1.5% held by the top ten. The clonotype was recovered from a man aged 35 to 55 with acute or convalescent COVID-19. The J gene is TRBJ1-2, the V gene TRBV5-4; 7 bases align to TRBD1. The specimen sequenced was peripheral blood. The CDR3 here is CASSTNRGLENGYTF. The CDR3 DNA reads TGTGCCAGCAGCACCAACAGGGGTTTGGAAAATGGCTACACCTTC.